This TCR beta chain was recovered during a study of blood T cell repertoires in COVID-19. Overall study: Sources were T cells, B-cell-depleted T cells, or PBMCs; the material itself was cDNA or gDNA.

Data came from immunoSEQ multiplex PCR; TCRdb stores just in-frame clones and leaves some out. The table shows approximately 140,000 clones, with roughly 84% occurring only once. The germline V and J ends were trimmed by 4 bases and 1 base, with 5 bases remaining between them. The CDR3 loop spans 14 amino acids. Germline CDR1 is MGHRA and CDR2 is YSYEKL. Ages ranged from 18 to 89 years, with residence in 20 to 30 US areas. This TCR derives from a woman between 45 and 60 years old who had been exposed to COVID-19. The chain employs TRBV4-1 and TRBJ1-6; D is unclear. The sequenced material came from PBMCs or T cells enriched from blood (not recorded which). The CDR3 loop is CASSPVSYNSPLHF. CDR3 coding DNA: TGCGCCAGCAGCCCCGTTTCCTATAATTCACCCCTCCACTTT.